This T cell receptor (beta chain) came from a study of T cells in Graves' hyperthyroidism and ophthalmopathy. This clonotype appeared many times. What was amplified from RNA transcripts were TCR beta CDR3 regions. RT-PCR in the first round (using the HTBI primer set) targeted the TCR CDR3. TCRdb reprocessed the multiplex PCR reads via MiXCR and lists one record per CDR3 protein. The table has a few hundred thousand distinct CDR3 sequences, about 18% seen once; the top ten hold about 45%. The sequenced sample consisted of blood. The clonotype originates from a middle-aged man with Graves' hyperthyroidism.

CDR3 in DNA: TGTGCCAGCAGCTTACAGGGAGGGGATCAGCCCCAGCATTTT. As protein: CASSLQGGDQPQHF. J is TRBJ1-5 and V is TRBV2; D might be TRBD1 (6 bases). With 6 bases removed from V and 5 bases from J, the gap between germline ends came to 14 bases. This CDR3 has 14 residues. Germline loops: CDR1 SNHLY, CDR2 FYNNEI. The full variable domain, in which reference TRBV2 and TRBJ1-5 provide the parts outside the CDR3, is EPEVTQTPSHQVTQMGQEVILRCVPISNHLYFYWYRQILGQKVEFLVSFYNNEISEKSEIFDDQFSVERPDGSNFTLKIRSTKLEDSAMYFCASSLQGGDQPQHFGDGTRLSIL.